This TCR beta chain was sequenced in a study of regulatory T cells in long-lasting Graves disease (dated by TCRdb to the early 2020s). With respect to the entire study: To count as having persistent Graves' disease, a patient had to have received antithyroid drug treatment for over 5 years with TSH receptor autoantibodies remaining persistently positive. Peripheral blood TCR sequencing and RNA sequencing compared persistent Graves' disease patients with newly diagnosed Graves' disease patients. The study took place in China and was registered as a clinical trial. A total of about 33 samples underwent TCR sequencing: some 13 from persistent and around 20 from newly diagnosed Graves' disease patients. Antithyroid drugs had been taken for approximately ten years on average by persistent Graves' disease patients in the clinical cohort.

The paper's findings and limits, for the study overall: Peripheral blood alone was examined, since thyroid tissue, which constituted the primary lesion, could not be accessed. Compared with newly diagnosed patients, persistent Graves' disease patients had lower TCR Shannon entropy and fewer highly expanded clones, which suggests clonal expansion. More public clonotypes were shared among persistent patients (roughly 3,000) than among newly diagnosed patients (approximately 1,000). Sequencing and analysis were restricted to the TCR beta chain. The authors acknowledged the small sample size as a limitation that may reduce accuracy. TRBV28, TRBJ1-2 and TRBJ2-5 were preferentially used in persistent disease, while TRBV20-1 and TRBJ2-1 were favored in newly diagnosed disease.

The meaning of the sample's time point label: persistent/refractory GD, antithyroid drugs over 5 years with positive TRAb. RNA was extracted from PBMCs in TRIzol for both TCR sequencing and RNA sequencing. The diagnosis of Graves' disease followed American Thyroid Association guidelines. The patients came from an endocrinology department in Xi'an, China. Each patient gave approximately 10 milliliters of peripheral blood, collected in an EDTA anticoagulant tube. Ficoll Paque Plus density gradient separation was used to isolate PBMCs, and no further T cell sorting was performed. RNA quality was checked with an Agilent 2100 Bioanalyzer and agarose gel, and concentration with a NanoDrop 2000. A word on this clonotype: The antigen it binds to is not known. An end of the junction differs from the germline gene, which may be a read error.

Library preparation employed multiplex PCR. Reads for this sample came from an Illumina HiSeq 4000. iRepertoire HTBI primers and Arm-PCR amplification of CDR3 regions were used to construct TCR beta libraries. Before sequencing, the PCR products went through gel purification. The paper's processing steps were these. A total of around 59 TRBV and 14 TRBJ segments were identified across samples and were used for gene usage analysis of CDR3 amino acid clonotypes. COPE and FqMerger were used to merge filtered high-quality paired reads into contigs. BLAST was used to align contigs to IMGT TRBV, TRBD and TRBJ reference genes, and CDR3 was defined according to IMGT. Clonotypes above 0.1% frequency were classified as highly expanded clones. Repertoire diversity was measured by Shannon entropy, and V-J evenness by the Gini coefficient. A clonotype was considered public if more than one individual shared it. Starting from the raw public reads, TCRdb applied fastp trimming at Q25, assembled clones with MiXCR and retained in-frame beta chains. Under each unique CDR3 protein, matching rows form one entry showing the most common genes and DNA. TCRdb assigned the V and J calls; the authors' analysis was not used. The sample has roughly 490,000 distinct CDR3 sequences on record, approximately 22% of them singletons. The ten largest clones add up to about 12% of the sample.

The germline V gene encodes CDR1 MDHEN and CDR2 SYDVKM. The CDR3 holds 18 amino acids from the cysteine to the phenylalanine. The CDR3 DNA has 54 bases and is translated from base 1. The receptor comes from a female donor with Graves disease. The source material was peripheral blood mononuclear cells (PBMCs), sampled when the disease was refractory, from a patient treated with antithyroid drugs. The rearrangement joined TRBV28 to TRBJ2-2, and 14 bases in between align with TRBD2. Read as DNA, the sequence is TGTGCCAGCAGCCGACTAGCGGGGGGGCCTTCGAAGACCGGGGAGCTGTTTTTT. This translates into CASSRLAGGPSKTGELFF.